These 27 T cell receptor beta chains were sequenced from one sample in a study of blood T cell repertoires in COVID-19. Clones were read by immunoSEQ multiplex PCR, and TCRdb kept only the in-frame ones, dropping some. This sample yields hundreds of thousands of clones, of which about 80% are seen a single time; roughly 2.5% belongs to the top ten. The sample comprised peripheral blood. The source is a middle-aged woman with active or convalescent COVID-19.

The V and J genes are TRBV11-3 and TRBJ1-4; no firm D call. The CDR3 is made up of 12 amino acids. The V end was cut by 1 base, the J end by 7 bases, with 4 bases between. The V gene's germline CDR1 is SGHNT and CDR2 YENEEA. This CDR3 reads CASSLASEKLFF. In DNA form, the CDR3 reads TGTGCCAGCAGCTTAGCTTCTGAAAAACTGTTTTTT.

This chain joins TRBV5-1 and TRBJ2-7; D call uncertain. The CDR3 extends over 14 amino acids. CDR1 is SGHRS and CDR2 is YFSETQ in the germline V gene. The V gene lost 7 bases and the J gene lost 0 bases, with 14 bases spanning the gap. DNA for the CDR3: TGCGCCAGCCGTAAGCCAGGAAGCTCCTACGAGCAGTACTTC. Translated, it gives CASRKPGSSYEQYF.

CDR3 DNA: TGTGCCAGCAGCCCCATCGGGGCAGATACGCAGTATTTT. It translates to CASSPIGADTQYF. The chain has TRBV4-2 and TRBJ2-3; possibly TRBD2 for D (5 bases). This CDR3 is built from 13 residues. Trimming shortened V by 4 bases and J by 4 bases, and 9 bases separated the two germline ends. The germline gives CDR1 LGHNA, CDR2 YNFKEQ.

The rearrangement uses TRBV21-1 and TRBJ2-7; the table's D gene call, TRBD2, was not cross checked with the DNA. TRBV21-1 has pseudogene status. This CDR3 has 13 residues. The CDR3 loop is CASRRLGVYEQYF. The CDR3 DNA follows: TGTGCCAGCAGGCGTCTGGGAGTCTACGAGCAGTACTTC.

This chain connects TRBV15 to TRBJ2-5, with 9 bases identical to TRBD2. This CDR3 has 17 amino acids. Trimming removed 5 bases from V and 5 bases from J; junction bases left unmatched: 15. Germline V gene sequence: CDR1 LNHNV, CDR2 YYDKDF (reference sequence). DNA of the CDR3: TGTGCCACCAGCCCGGGACGGTGGACTAGCGAGGGGGAGACCCAGTACTTC. The encoded protein is CATSPGRWTSEGETQYF.

On this clone itself: Other nucleotide sequences in the sample specify the same CDR3. V is TRBV20-1 and J is TRBJ1-1; possibly TRBD1 for D (5 bases). This CDR3 is 11 amino acids long. Germline V lookup: CDR1 DFQATT, CDR2 SNEGSKA (reference sequence). V shed 6 bases and J shed 5 bases, with 10 bases lying between them. The CDR3 sequence: CSAPRGTEAFF. The CDR3 DNA follows: TGCAGTGCCCCCCGGGGGACTGAAGCTTTCTTT.

The rearrangement joins TRBV15 to TRBJ2-7, with TRBD2 matching 9 bases. Germline CDR1 is LNHNV and CDR2 is YYDKDF (reference sequence). The ends lost 1 base at V and 2 bases at J; junction bases unmatched: 9. This CDR3 contains 17 residues. The CDR3 DNA reads as TGTGCCACCAGCAGAGGACAAGCGGGGGGCCTGCCCTACGAGCAGTACTTC. This codes for CATSRGQAGGLPYEQYF. Together with reference TRBV15 and TRBJ2-7, the CDR3 gives the full variable domain: DAMVIQNPRYQVTQFGKPVTLSCSQTLNHNVMYWYQQKSSQAPKLLFHYYDKDFNNEADTPDNFQSRRPNTSFCFLDIRSPGLGDTAMYLCATSRGQAGGLPYEQYFGPGTRLTVT.

The chain employs TRBV3-1 (or the pseudogene TRBV3-2) and TRBJ2-7, with 10 bases fitting TRBD2. Trimming cost V 0 bases and J 2 bases; bases outside gene matches: 1. The length of the CDR3 is 15 residues. Germline-derived CDR1 and CDR2 are LGHDT and YNNKEL (reference sequence). The CDR3 region has the DNA TGTGCCAGCAGCCAAGATAGCGGGGGGCCCTACGAGCAGTACTTC. It is translated as CASSQDSGGPYEQYF.

J is TRBJ1-1 and V is TRBV7-9, with D maybe TRBD1 (5 bases). Trimming left V 2 bases short and J 7 bases short, with 8 bases between. The germline V gene encodes CDR1 SEHNR and CDR2 FQNEAQ (reference sequence). The CDR3 runs 12 residues. The DNA of the CDR3 is TGTGCCAGCAGCTTAAAGGGGCTTGAAGCTTTCTTT. Translation gives CASSLKGLEAFF. The full variable domain, its missing parts supplied by reference TRBV7-9 and TRBJ1-1, is DTGVSQNPRHKITKRGQNVTFRCDPISEHNRLYWYRQTLGQGPEFLTYFQNEAQLEKSRLLSDRFSAERPKGSFSTLEIQRTEQGDSAMYLCASSLKGLEAFFGQGTRLTVV.

The chain joins TRBV29-1 to TRBJ2-6; D may be TRBD1 (7 bases). The CDR3 extends over 15 amino acids. The germline V and J ends were trimmed by 4 bases and 4 bases, with 14 bases remaining between them. CDR1 SQVTM and CDR2 ANQGSEA come from the germline V gene. The CDR3 reads CSVGGTASGANVLTF. For the CDR3, the DNA is TGCAGCGTTGGCGGGACAGCCTCCGGGGCCAACGTCCTGACTTTC.

V gene TRBV11-3 combines with J gene TRBJ2-5; a possible D gene is TRBD1 (5 bases). This CDR3 is 16 amino acids long. Germline V gene sequence: CDR1 SGHNT, CDR2 YENEEA. The ends were cut back, 5 bases at V and 5 bases at J, with 21 bases in the middle. The CDR3 nucleotides read TGTGCCAGCAGCCCCGCCCTGGCACTGGGGCGTGAGACCCAGTACTTC. Residues: CASSPALALGRETQYF.

The chain joins TRBV6-4 to TRBJ2-1, with 7 bases lining up with TRBD2. The CDR3 sequence is 13 residues long. The germline gives CDR1 MRHNA, CDR2 SNTAGT. The J segment lost 3 bases and the V segment lost 6 bases, leaving 2 bases of the junction unmatched. Written as DNA, the CDR3 is TGTGCCAGCAGGGTAGCGGGCTACAATGAGCAGTTCTTC. This sequence encodes CASRVAGYNEQFF.

V gene TRBV7-8 combines with J gene TRBJ1-2; no definite D call. The CDR3 length is 15 residues. Germline V gene lookup returns CDR1 SGHVS and CDR2 FQNEAQ. V dropped 0 bases and J dropped 4 bases, with 12 bases sitting between them. CDR3 nucleotides: TGTGCCAGCAGCTTAGCGCAAGACGGAGGCTATGGCTACACCTTC. The encoded protein is CASSLAQDGGYGYTF.

V and J are TRBV2 and TRBJ2-2, with 11 bases that match TRBD2. This CDR3 has 14 amino acids. From germline, CDR1 is SNHLY and CDR2 FYNNEI. V shed 6 bases and J 4 bases; nucleotides not matched to a gene: 1. The chain's CDR3 is CASRLAGATGELFF. DNA of the CDR3: TGTGCCAGCAGACTAGCGGGGGCCACCGGGGAGCTGTTTTTT.

V gene TRBV6-6 combines with J gene TRBJ1-1; TRBD1 matches 8 bases. This CDR3 has 14 amino acids. From germline, CDR1 is MNHNY and CDR2 SVGAGI (reference sequence). V was pared by 11 bases and J by 7 bases, with 15 bases of the junction left unmatched. DNA of the CDR3: TGTGCCGCGGGGATGGGGCAGGGGGCTTTTGAAGCTTTCTTT. It encodes CAAGMGQGAFEAFF.

The chain links TRBV7-9 to TRBJ2-6; unclear D gene. The V and J ends lost 6 bases and 2 bases respectively, with 5 bases between them. CDR1 and CDR2 (germline): SEHNR, FQNEAQ (reference sequence). The CDR3 has 13 residues. CDR3 DNA: TGTGCCAGCAGTTCAGCTGGGGCCAACGTCCTGACTTTC. Translating gives CASSSAGANVLTF.

The chain combines TRBV30 with TRBJ2-1; D uncertain. The CDR3 sequence is 13 residues long. CDR1 is GTSNPN, CDR2 SVGIG, per germline (reference sequence). V was shortened by 7 bases and J by 5 bases, with 15 bases between the two germline ends. The DNA of the CDR3 is TGTGCCTCCCAACCCAAGAGTCACAATGAGCAGTTCTTC. It is translated as CASQPKSHNEQFF.

J is TRBJ1-2 and V is TRBV6-2 or TRBV6-3; D is unclear. CDR3 size: 14 residues. In germline, CDR1 is MNHEY, CDR2 SVGEGT. Trimming left V 2 bases short and J 0 bases short, with 7 bases between. DNA of the CDR3: TGTGCCAGCAGTTACGCGTCACCTAACTATGGCTACACCTTC. Protein sequence: CASSYASPNYGYTF.

The chain couples TRBV11-2 to TRBJ1-5; D is perhaps TRBD1 (5 bases). The CDR3 totals 17 residues. Trimming removed 2 bases at V and 2 bases at J, with 16 bases between. Germline values: CDR1 SGHAT, CDR2 FQNNGV. CDR3 bases: TGTGCCAGCAGCTTAACCCGGGGCGGGGCGGGCAATCAGCCCCAGCATTTT. As protein: CASSLTRGGAGNQPQHF.

In its sample, this clone was seen once. J is TRBJ2-1 and V is TRBV20-1; a possible D gene is TRBD2 (6 bases). V shed 3 bases and J shed 3 bases, with 15 bases lying between them. Germline V gene data show CDR1 as DFQATT and CDR2 as SNEGSKA (reference sequence). CDR3 length: 15 residues. The CDR3 DNA reads as TGCAGTGCTAGTTCGACTAGGCGCGTCTACAATGAGCAGTTCTTC. Translating gives CSASSTRRVYNEQFF.

V and J are TRBV7-9 and TRBJ1-2; TRBD1 matches 8 bases. This CDR3 region has 15 residues. V lost 5 bases to trimming and J lost 4 bases; unmatched junction nucleotides: 9. CDR1 is SEHNR and CDR2 is FQNEAQ in the germline V gene (reference sequence). The CDR3 DNA sequence: TGTGCCAGCAGCGTTGGACAGGGAGGTGGCTATGGCTACACCTTC. Protein sequence: CASSVGQGGGYGYTF. Combining the CDR3 with reference TRBV7-9 and TRBJ1-2 gives the whole variable domain DTGVSQNPRHKITKRGQNVTFRCDPISEHNRLYWYRQTLGQGPEFLTYFQNEAQLEKSRLLSDRFSAERPKGSFSTLEIQRTEQGDSAMYLCASSVGQGGGYGYTFGSGTRLTVV.

The genes are TRBV5-1 and TRBJ1-1, with 7 nucleotides matching TRBD1. Germline V gene data show CDR1 as SGHRS and CDR2 as YFSETQ. V lost 10 bases and J lost 1; bases outside the gene matches: 4. This CDR3 is built from 12 residues. CDR3 bases: TGCGCCTCACGGACAGGGAACACTGAAGCTTTCTTT. Amino acid sequence: CASRTGNTEAFF.

Here the CDR3 reads CASSPRGSQNFNEQFF. The CDR3 nucleotides read TGTGCCAGCAGCCCTCGCGGGAGTCAAAACTTCAATGAGCAGTTCTTC. V and J are TRBV14 and TRBJ2-1; TRBD2 matches 7 bases. Trimming cost V 4 bases and J 6 bases; bases outside gene matches: 12. CDR3 length equals 16 residues. Germline CDR1 and CDR2: SGHDN and FVKESK.

The chain joins TRBV7-8 to TRBJ2-1; no reliable D call. The CDR3 loop spans 14 amino acids. V gave up 7 bases and J gave up 6 bases, with 16 bases separating them. Germline values: CDR1 SGHVS, CDR2 FQNEAQ. CDR3 amino acids: CASTRRELTNEQFF. In nucleotides, the CDR3 is TGTGCCAGCACCCGCCGCGAGCTCACCAATGAGCAGTTCTTC.

The chain joins TRBV7-2 to TRBJ1-1, with D tentatively TRBD1 (6 bases). The V gene's germline CDR1 is SGHTA and CDR2 FQGNSA. There are 17 residues in the CDR3. Trimming stripped 5 bases from V and 11 bases from J, with 30 bases between. The CDR3 DNA is TGTGCCAGCAGCCGTTCCTCCTTACAGGGAATTGGGATGAATGCTTTCTTT. It specifies CASSRSSLQGIGMNAFF.

The V call is TRBV24-1, the J call TRBJ2-2; D call uncertain. This CDR3 contains 14 residues. The V gene lost 3 bases and the J gene lost 3 bases, with 7 bases spanning the gap. CDR1 is KGHDR, CDR2 SFDVKD, per germline. The CDR3 sequence is CATSDNQDTGELFF. The CDR3 DNA sequence: TGTGCCACCAGTGATAACCAGGACACCGGGGAGCTGTTTTTT.

The rearrangement joins TRBV19 to TRBJ1-2; no reliable D call. With 6 bases removed from V and 6 bases from J, the gap between germline ends came to 8 bases. CDR1 and CDR2 (germline): LNHDA, SQIVND (reference sequence). This CDR3 has 11 residues. In DNA, the CDR3 is TGTGCCAGTAGATTGAGGGATGGCTACACCTTC. Translating it yields CASRLRDGYTF. Full variable domain (rest looked up from reference TRBV19 and TRBJ1-2): DGGITQSPKYLFRKEGQNVTLSCEQNLNHDAMYWYRQDPGQGLRLIYYSQIVNDFQKGDIAEGYSVSREKKESFPLTVTSAQKNPTAFYLCASRLRDGYTFGSGTRLTVV.